This T cell receptor beta chain was profiled in a study of shared clonotypes between healthy human individuals. TCRdb's copy holds only in-frame clones and misses some; the assay was immunoSEQ multiplex PCR. The repertoire has 2,500,000 or so clones, 80% to 95% of them found once; the top ten carry approximately 0.41%. This CDR3 has 14 residues. V was clipped by 5 bases and J by 3 bases; unmatched bases: 5. Germline V gene lookup returns CDR1 SGHTS and CDR2 YDEGEE. The V call is TRBV5-8, the J call TRBJ2-7; 10 bases map to TRBD1. The clonotype comes from a man younger than 35 in good health. Some clones in this sample may be carry-over from other donors' samples. Material for sequencing was naive CD4+ T cells from PBMCs. Subset of the sample: CD45RA+ positively selected. The CDR3 DNA is TGTGCCAGCAGTCGTGGGACAGGGGTCTACGAGCAGTACTTC. Amino acids: CASSRGTGVYEQYF.